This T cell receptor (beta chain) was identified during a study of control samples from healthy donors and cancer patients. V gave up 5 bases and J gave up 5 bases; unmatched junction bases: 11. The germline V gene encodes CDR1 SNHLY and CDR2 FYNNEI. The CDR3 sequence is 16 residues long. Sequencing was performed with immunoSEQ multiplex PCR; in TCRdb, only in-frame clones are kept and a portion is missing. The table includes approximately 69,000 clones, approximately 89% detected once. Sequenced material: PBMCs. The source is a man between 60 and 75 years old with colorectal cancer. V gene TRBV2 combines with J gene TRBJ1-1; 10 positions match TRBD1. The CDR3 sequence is CASSKRGGQGRTEAFF. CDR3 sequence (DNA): TGTGCCAGCAGTAAACGAGGGGGACAGGGGAGGACTGAAGCTTTCTTT.